The source of this T cell receptor (beta chain) is a study of blood T cell repertoires in COVID-19. Study as a whole: Nucleic acid was either cDNA or gDNA, and it came from T cells, B-cell-depleted T cells, or PBMCs.

Libraries were prepared by immunoSEQ multiplex PCR; TCRdb keeps only in-frame clonotypes and omits some of them. This table has 150,000 to 200,000 clones, 80% to 90% appearing once. Between the trimmed V and J ends, which lost 2 bases and 0 bases, there was a span of 13 bases. Germline CDR1 SGHRS, CDR2 YFSETQ. The CDR3 spans 16 residues. Sample: peripheral blood. The chain uses TRBV5-1 and TRBJ2-3; TRBD2 might be the D (5 bases). This clonotype originated in a man aged 65 to 79 with active or convalescent COVID-19. The CDR3 here is CASSLGRGPSTDTQYF. In nucleotides, the CDR3 is TGCGCCAGCAGCTTAGGACGGGGTCCTAGCACAGATACGCAGTATTTT. Full variable domain (rest looked up from reference TRBV5-1 and TRBJ2-3): KAGVTQTPRYLIKTRGQQVTLSCSPISGHRSVSWYQQTPGQGLQFLFEYFSETQRNKGNFPGRFSGRQFSNSRSEMNVSTLELGDSALYLCASSLGRGPSTDTQYFGPGTRLTVL.